This record looks at one T cell receptor (beta chain) sequence and its context. Antigen unknown. Documented time point: newly diagnosed, previously untreated cHL patient sample. Negative selection with magnetic separation was used to purify CD4+ T cells from thawed PBMCs. For comparison, PBMCs from newly diagnosed, untreated classical Hodgkin lymphoma were used. This entry comes from a study of PD-1 blockade in classical Hodgkin lymphoma. Study outcomes and limitations: Reasons behind the repertoire differences stay unclear, perhaps disease activity or earlier therapy. When set against healthy donors, newly diagnosed patients were reported to show lower baseline TCR diversity.

The method was immunoSEQ multiplex PCR; TCRdb's version includes in-frame clones alone and lacks a portion of them. Seen here are approximately 27,000 clones, roughly 90% observed once, and the top ten hold roughly 0.35%. This sequence originates from a human donor with classical Hodgkin lymphoma. The sequencing sample was made of CD4+ T cells from blood.

The CDR3 is CASSQGFTRTGELFF. CDR3 nucleotide sequence: TGTGCCAGCAGTCAGGGGTTCACGCGAACCGGGGAGCTGTTTTTT. This chain links TRBV28 with TRBJ2-2; possibly TRBD1 for D (6 bases). The CDR3 runs 15 residues. Germline-derived CDR1 and CDR2 are MDHEN and SYDVKM. The V end lost 5 bases, the J end lost 5 bases, and 15 bases lay between the germline ends.